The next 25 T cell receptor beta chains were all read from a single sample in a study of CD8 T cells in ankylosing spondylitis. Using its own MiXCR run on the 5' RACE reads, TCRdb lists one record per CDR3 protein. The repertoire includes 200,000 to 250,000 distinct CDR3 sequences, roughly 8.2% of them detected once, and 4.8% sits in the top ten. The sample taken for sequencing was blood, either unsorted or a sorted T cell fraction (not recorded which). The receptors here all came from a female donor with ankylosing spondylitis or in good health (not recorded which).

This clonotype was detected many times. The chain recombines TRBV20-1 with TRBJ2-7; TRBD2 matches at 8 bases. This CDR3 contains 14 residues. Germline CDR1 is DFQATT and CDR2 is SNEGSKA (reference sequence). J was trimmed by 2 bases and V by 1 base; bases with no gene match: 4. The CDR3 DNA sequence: TGCAGTGCTAGAGGACTAGCGACAACCTACGAGCAGTACTTC. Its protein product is CSARGLATTYEQYF.

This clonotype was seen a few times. The CDR3 coding sequence is TGTGCCAGCAGCCCCCAGGGGGGGGCGCCTGATACGCAGTATTTT. It codes for CASSPQGGAPDTQYF. The genes are TRBV7-9 and TRBJ2-3; either TRBD1 or TRBD2 may supply D (7 bases each). V was cut by 5 bases and J by 6 bases, with 18 bases left in between. This CDR3 is built from 15 residues. CDR1 and CDR2 from the germline V gene are SEHNR and FQNEAQ (reference sequence). The full variable domain, completed using reference TRBV7-9 and TRBJ2-3, is DTGVSQNPRHKITKRGQNVTFRCDPISEHNRLYWYRQTLGQGPEFLTYFQNEAQLEKSRLLSDRFSAERPKGSFSTLEIQRTEQGDSAMYLCASSPQGGAPDTQYFGPGTRLTVL.

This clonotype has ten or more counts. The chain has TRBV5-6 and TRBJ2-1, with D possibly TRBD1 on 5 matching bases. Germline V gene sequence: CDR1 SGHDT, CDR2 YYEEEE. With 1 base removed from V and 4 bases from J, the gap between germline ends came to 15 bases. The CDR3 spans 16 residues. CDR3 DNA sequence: TGTGCCAGCAGCTTGATAGTTAGGGGAAATTACAATGAGCAGTTCTTC. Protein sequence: CASSLIVRGNYNEQFF.

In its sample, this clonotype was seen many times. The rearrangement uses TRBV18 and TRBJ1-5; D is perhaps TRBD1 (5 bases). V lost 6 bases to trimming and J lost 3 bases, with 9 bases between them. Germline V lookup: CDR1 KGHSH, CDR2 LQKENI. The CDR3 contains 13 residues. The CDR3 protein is CASSPGPNQPQHF. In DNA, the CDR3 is TGTGCCAGCTCGCCGGGACCCAATCAGCCCCAGCATTTT.

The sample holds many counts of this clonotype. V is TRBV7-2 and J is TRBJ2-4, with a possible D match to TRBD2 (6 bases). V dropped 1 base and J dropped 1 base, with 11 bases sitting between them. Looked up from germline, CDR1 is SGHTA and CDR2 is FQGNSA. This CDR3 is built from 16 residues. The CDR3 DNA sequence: TGTGCCAGCAGCTTAGAAGGGACTCGGGCCAAAAACATTCAGTACTTC. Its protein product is CASSLEGTRAKNIQYF.

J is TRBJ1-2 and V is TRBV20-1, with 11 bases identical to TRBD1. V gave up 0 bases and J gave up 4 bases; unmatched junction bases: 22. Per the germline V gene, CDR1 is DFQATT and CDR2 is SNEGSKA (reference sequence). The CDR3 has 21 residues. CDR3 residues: CSARDMGGYGDRGKDSYGYTF. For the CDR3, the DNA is TGCAGTGCTAGAGATATGGGGGGATATGGGGACAGGGGGAAGGATAGCTATGGCTACACCTTC.

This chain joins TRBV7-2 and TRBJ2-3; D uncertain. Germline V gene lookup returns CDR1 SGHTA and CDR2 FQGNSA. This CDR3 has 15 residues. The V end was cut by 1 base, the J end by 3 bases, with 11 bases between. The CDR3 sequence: CASSLDRQNTDTQYF. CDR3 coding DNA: TGTGCCAGCAGCTTAGATCGGCAAAATACAGATACGCAGTATTTT. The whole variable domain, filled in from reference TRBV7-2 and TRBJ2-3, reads GAGVSQSPSNKVTEKGKDVELRCDPISGHTALYWYRQSLGQGLEFLIYFQGNSAPDKSGLPSDRFSAERTGGSVSTLTIQRTQQEDSAVYLCASSLDRQNTDTQYFGPGTRLTVL.

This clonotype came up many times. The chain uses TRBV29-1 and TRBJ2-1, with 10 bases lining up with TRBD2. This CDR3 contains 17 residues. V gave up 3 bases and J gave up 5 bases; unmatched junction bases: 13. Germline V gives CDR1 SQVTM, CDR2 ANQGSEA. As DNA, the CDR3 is TGCAGCGTTGAGGGTCTAGCGGGAGAAGGGAAGGACAATGAGCAGTTCTTC. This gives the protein CSVEGLAGEGKDNEQFF.

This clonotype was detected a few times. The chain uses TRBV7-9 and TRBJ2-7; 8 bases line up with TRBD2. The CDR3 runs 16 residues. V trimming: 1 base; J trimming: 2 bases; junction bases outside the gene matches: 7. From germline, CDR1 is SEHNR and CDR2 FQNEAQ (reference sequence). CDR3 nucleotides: TGTGCCAGCAGCTTAGACGGGACTAGGGGGGCCTACGAGCAGTACTTC. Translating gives CASSLDGTRGAYEQYF.

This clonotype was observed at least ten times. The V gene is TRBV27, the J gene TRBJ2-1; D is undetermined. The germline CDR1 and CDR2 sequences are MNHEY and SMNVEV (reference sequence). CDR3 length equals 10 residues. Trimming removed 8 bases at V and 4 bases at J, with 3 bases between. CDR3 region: CASGYNEQFF. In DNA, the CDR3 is TGTGCCAGCGGGTACAATGAGCAGTTCTTC.

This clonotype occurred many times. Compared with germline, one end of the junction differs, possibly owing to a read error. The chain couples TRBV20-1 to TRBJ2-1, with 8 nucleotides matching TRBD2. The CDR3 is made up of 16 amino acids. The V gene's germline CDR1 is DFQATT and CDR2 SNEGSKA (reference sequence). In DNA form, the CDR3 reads TGCAGTGCCAGAGTTGTCGGTCTAGCGGGCTACAATGAGCAGTTCTTC. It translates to CSARVVGLAGYNEQFF.

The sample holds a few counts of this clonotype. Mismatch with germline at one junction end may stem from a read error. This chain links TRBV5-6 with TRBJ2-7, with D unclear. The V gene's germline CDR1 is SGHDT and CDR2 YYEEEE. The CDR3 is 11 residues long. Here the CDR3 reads CASSPSCEQYF. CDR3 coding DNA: TGTGCCAGCAGCCCCTCCTGCGAGCAGTACTTC.

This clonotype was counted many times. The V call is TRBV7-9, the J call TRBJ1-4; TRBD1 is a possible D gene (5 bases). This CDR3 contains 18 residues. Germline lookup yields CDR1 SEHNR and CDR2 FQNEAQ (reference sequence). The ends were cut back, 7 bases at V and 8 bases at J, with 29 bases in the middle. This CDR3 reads CASTEVGGFQPEGEKLFF. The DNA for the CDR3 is TGTGCCAGCACCGAAGTGGGGGGATTCCAGCCGGAGGGGGAAAAACTGTTTTTT.

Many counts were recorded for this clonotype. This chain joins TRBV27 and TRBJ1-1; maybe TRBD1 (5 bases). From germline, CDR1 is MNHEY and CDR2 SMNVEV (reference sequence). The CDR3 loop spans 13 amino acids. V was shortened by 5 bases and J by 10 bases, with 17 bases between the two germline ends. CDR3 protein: CASSAGGIPLAFF. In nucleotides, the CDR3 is TGTGCCAGCAGTGCCGGGGGTATCCCTTTAGCTTTCTTT.

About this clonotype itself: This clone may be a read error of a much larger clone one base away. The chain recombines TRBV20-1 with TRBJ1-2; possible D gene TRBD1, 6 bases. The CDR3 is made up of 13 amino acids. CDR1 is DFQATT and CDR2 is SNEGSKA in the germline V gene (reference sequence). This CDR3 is CSAITGSGYDYTF. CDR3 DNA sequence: TGCAGTGCAATTACAGGGTCGGGCTATGACTACACCTTC.

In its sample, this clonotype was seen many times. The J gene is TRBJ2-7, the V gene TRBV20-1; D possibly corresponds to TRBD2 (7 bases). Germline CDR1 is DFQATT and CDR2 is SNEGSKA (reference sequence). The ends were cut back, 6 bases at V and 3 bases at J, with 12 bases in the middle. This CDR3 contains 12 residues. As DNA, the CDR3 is TGCAGTGCAGAGGGGGGGAACTACGAGCAGTACTTC. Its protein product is CSAEGGNYEQYF.

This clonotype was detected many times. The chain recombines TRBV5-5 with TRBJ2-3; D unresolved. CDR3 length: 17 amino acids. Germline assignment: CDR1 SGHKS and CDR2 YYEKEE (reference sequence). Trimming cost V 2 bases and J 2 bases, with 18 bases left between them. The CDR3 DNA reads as TGTGCCAGCAGCTTCAGACCGATCACGTCTGACACAGATACGCAGTATTTT. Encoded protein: CASSFRPITSDTDTQYF.

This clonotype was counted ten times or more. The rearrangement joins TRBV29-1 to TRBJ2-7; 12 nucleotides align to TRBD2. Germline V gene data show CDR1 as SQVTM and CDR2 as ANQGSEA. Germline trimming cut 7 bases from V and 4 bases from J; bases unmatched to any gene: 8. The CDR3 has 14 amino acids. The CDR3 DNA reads TGCAGCGCTCTGACTAGCGGGAGAATTTACGAGCAGTACTTC. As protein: CSALTSGRIYEQYF.

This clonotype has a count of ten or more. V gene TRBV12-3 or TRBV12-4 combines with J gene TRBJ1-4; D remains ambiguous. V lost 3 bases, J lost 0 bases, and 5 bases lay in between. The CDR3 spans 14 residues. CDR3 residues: CASSFRSTNEKLFF. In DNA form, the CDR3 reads TGTGCCAGCAGTTTCAGGTCAACTAATGAAAAACTGTTTTTT.

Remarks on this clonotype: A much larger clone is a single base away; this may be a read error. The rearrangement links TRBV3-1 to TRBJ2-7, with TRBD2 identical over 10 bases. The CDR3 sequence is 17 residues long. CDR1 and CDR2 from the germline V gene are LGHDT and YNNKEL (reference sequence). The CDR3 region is CASTQDKAGGPAYEQYF. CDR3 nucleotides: TGTGCCAGCACCCAAGACAAAGCGGGAGGGCCGGCCTACGAGCAGTACTTC.

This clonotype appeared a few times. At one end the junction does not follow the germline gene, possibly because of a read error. Here the CDR3 DNA reads TGTGCCAGCAGCCTAGCGGGGGATTTCACAGATACGCAGTATTTT. This sequence encodes CASSLAGDFTDTQYF. The rearrangement joins TRBV7-9 to TRBJ2-3, with 10 nucleotides matching TRBD2. CDR1 and CDR2 (germline): SEHNR, FQNEAQ (reference sequence). CDR3 length: 15 amino acids.

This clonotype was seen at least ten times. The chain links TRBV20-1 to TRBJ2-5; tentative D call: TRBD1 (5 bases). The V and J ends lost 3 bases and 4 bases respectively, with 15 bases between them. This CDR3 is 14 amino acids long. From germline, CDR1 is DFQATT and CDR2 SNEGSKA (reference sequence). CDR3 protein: CSARIGRAGETQYF. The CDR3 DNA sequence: TGCAGTGCTAGGATCGGCAGGGCAGGAGAGACCCAGTACTTC.

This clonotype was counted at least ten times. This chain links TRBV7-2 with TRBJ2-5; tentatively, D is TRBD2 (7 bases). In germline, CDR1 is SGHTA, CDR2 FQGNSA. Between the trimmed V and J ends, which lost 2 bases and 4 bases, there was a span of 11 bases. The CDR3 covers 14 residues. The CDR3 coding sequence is TGTGCCAGCAGCTTAAGTAGGGGGGGAGAGACCCAGTACTTC. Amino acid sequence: CASSLSRGGETQYF.

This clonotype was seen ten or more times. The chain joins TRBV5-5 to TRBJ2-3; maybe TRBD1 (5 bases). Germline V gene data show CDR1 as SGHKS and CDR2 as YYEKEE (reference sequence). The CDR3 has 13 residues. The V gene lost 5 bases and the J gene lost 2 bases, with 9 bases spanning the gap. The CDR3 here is CASSWTLTDTQYF. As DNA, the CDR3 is TGTGCCAGCAGTTGGACACTCACAGATACGCAGTATTTT.

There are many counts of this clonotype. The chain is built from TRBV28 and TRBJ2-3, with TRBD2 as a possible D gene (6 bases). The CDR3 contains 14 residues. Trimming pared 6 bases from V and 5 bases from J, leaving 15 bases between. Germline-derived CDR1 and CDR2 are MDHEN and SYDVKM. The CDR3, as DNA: TGTGCCAGCAGACCCGGGGGATTGGGAGATACGCAGTATTTT. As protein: CASRPGGLGDTQYF. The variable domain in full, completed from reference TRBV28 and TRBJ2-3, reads DVKVTQSSRYLVKRTGEKVFLECVQDMDHENMFWYRQDPGLGLRLIYFSYDVKMKEKGDIPEGYSVSREKKERFSLILESASTNQTSMYLCASRPGGLGDTQYFGPGTRLTVL.